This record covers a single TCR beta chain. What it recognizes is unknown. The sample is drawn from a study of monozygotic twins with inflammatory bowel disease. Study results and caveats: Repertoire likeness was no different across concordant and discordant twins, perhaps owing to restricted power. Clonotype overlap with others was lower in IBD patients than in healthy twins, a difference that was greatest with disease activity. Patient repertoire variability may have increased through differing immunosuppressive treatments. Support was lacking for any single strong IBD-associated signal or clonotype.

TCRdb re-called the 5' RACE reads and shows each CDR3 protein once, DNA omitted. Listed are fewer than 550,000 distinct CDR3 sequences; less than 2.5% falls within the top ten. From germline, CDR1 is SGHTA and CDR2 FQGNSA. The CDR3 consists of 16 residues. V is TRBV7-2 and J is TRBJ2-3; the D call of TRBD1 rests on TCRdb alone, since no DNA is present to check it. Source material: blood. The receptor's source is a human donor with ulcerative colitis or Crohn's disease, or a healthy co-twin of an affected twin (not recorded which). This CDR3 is CASSLGTGFSTDTQYF.